This T cell receptor (beta chain) was recovered during a study of blood T cell repertoires in COVID-19. About the study: The cDNA or gDNA used as material had been derived from T cells, B-cell-depleted T cells, or PBMCs.

The CDR3 length is 21 residues. Trimming left V 1 base short and J 0 bases short, with 22 bases between. Germline V lookup: CDR1 LGHDT, CDR2 YNNKEL (reference sequence). Per the original data handling: Counts of nucleated cells, estimated from reference gene primer amplification, were obtained. Method: immunoSEQ multiplex PCR; TCRdb's copy keeps in-frame clones and lacks some. That table gives V, J and clone size, and the DNA gave D and trimming. This table holds about 74,000 clones, approximately 84% found once. The gene calls are TRBV3-1 (or the pseudogene TRBV3-2) and TRBJ2-6; perhaps TRBD2 as D (5 bases). The sequencing input was peripheral blood. The source is a man in his 70s with acute or convalescent COVID-19. In DNA form, the CDR3 reads TGTGCCAGCAGCCAAGTGGGAGAGTGGAGGCCCGAAAGCTCTGGGGCCAACGTCCTGACTTTC. Protein product: CASSQVGEWRPESSGANVLTF.